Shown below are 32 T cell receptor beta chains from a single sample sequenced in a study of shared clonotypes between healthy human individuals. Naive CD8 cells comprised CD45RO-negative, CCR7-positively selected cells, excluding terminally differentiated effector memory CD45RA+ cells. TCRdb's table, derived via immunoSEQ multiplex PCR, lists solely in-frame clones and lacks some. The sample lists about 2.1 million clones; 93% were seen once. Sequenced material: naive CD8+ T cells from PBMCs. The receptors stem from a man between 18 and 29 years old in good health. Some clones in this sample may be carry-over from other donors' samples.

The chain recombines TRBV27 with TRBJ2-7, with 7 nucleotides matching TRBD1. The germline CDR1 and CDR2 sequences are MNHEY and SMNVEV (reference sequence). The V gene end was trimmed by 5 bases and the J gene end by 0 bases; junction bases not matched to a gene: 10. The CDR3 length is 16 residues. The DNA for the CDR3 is TGTGCCAGCAGTGCAATACAGGGGTGGGGCTCCTACGAGCAGTACTTC. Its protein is CASSAIQGWGSYEQYF.

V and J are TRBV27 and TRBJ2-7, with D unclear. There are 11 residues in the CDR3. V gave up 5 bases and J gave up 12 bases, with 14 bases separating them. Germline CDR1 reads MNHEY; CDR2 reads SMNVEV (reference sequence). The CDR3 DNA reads TGTGCCAGCAGTGGTGCCGGCTCCTCGTACTTC. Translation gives CASSGAGSSYF.

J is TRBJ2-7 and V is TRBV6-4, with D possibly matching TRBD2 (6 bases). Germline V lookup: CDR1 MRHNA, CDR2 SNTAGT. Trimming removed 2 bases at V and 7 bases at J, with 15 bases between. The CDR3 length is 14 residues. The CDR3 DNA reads TGTGCCAGCAGTGACGATGAGCTAGCGAGTGAGCAGTACTTC. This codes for CASSDDELASEQYF.

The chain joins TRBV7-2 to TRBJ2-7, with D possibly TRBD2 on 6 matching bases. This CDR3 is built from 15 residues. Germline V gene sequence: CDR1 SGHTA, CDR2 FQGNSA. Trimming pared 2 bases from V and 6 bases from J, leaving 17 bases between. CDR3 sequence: CASSLKLALWREQYF. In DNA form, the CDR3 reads TGTGCCAGCAGCTTAAAACTAGCTTTGTGGCGCGAGCAGTACTTC.

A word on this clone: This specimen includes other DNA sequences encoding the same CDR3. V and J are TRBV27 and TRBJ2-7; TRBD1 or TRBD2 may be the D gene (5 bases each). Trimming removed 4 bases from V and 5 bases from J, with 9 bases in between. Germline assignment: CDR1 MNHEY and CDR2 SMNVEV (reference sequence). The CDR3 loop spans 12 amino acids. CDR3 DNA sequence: TGTGCCAGCAGTTCATTGGGACACGAGCAGTACTTC. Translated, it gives CASSSLGHEQYF.

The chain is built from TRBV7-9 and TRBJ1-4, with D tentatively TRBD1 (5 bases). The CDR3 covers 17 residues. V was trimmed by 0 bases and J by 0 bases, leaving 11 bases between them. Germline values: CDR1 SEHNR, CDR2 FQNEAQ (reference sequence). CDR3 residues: CASSLARGVATNEKLFF. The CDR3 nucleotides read TGTGCCAGCAGCTTAGCGCGGGGGGTTGCAACTAATGAAAAACTGTTTTTT.

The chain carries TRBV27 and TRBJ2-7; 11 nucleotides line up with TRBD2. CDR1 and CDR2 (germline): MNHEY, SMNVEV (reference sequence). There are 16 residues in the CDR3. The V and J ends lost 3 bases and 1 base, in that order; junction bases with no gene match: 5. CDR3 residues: CASSFLAGGPSYEQYF. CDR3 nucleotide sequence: TGTGCCAGCAGTTTCTTAGCGGGAGGGCCGTCCTACGAGCAGTACTTC.

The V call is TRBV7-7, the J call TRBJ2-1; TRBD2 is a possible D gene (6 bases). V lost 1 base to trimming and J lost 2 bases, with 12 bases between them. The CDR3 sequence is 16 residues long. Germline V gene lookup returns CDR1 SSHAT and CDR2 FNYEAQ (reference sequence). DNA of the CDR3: TGTGCCAGCAGCTTAGATTTCGGGAGCACCTACAATGAGCAGTTCTTC. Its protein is CASSLDFGSTYNEQFF.

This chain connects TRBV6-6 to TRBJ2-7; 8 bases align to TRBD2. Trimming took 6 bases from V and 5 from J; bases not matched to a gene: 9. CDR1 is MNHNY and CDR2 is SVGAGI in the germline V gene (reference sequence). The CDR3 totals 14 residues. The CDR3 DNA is TGTGCCAGCAGACCGGGTAGCGGGATTCACGAGCAGTACTTC. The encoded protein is CASRPGSGIHEQYF.

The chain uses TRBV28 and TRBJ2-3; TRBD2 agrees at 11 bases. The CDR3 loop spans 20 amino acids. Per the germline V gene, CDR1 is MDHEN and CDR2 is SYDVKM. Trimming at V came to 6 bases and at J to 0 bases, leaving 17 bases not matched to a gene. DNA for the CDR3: TGTGCCAGCAGCTTAATGGGGGGACTAGCGGACATAACGAGCACAGATACGCAGTATTTT. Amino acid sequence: CASSLMGGLADITSTDTQYF. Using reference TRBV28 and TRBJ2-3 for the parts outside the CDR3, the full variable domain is DVKVTQSSRYLVKRTGEKVFLECVQDMDHENMFWYRQDPGLGLRLIYFSYDVKMKEKGDIPEGYSVSREKKERFSLILESASTNQTSMYLCASSLMGGLADITSTDTQYFGPGTRLTVL.

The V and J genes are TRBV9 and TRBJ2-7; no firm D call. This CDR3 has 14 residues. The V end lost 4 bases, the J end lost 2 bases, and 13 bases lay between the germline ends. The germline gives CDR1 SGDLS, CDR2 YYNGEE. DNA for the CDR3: TGTGCCAGCAGCCCAAAGGACCAGACCTACGAGCAGTACTTC. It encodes CASSPKDQTYEQYF.

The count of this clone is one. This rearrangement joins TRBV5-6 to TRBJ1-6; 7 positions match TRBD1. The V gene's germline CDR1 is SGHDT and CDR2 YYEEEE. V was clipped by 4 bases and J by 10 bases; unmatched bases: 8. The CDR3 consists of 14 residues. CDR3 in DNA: TGTGCCAGCAGCATAGGGGGCTCCGGGTCACCCCTCCACTTT. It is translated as CASSIGGSGSPLHF. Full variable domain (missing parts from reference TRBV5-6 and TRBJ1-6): DAGVTQSPTHLIKTRGQQVTLRCSPKSGHDTVSWYQQALGQGPQFIFQYYEEEERQRGNFPDRFSGHQFPNYSSELNVNALLLGDSALYLCASSIGGSGSPLHFGNGTRLTVT.

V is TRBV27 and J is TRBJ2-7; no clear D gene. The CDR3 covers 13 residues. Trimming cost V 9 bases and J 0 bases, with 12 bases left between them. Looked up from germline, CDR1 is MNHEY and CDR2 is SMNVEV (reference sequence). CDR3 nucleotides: TGTGCCAGGGCCCCCCACCCCTCCTACGAGCAGTACTTC. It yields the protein CARAPHPSYEQYF.

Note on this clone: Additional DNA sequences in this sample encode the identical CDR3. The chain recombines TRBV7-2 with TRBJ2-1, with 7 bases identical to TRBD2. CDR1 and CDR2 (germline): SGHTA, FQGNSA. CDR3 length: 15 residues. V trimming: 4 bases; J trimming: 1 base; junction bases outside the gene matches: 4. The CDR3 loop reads CASSSLAGSYNEQFF. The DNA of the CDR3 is TGTGCCAGCAGCTCCTTAGCGGGTTCCTACAATGAGCAGTTCTTC.

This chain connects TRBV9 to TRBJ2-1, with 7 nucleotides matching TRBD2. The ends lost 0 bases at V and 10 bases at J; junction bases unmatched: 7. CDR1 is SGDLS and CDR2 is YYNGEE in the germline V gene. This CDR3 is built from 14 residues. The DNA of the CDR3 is TGTGCCAGCAGCGTAGGGGGAGGGCAAAGGGAGCAGTTCTTC. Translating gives CASSVGGGQREQFF.

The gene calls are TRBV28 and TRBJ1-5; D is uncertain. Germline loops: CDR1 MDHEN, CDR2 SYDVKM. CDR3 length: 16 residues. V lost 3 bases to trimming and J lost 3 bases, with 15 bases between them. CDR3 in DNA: TGTGCCAGCAGTTTTCCGGGCCATGGTTTCAATCAGCCCCAGCATTTT. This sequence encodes CASSFPGHGFNQPQHF. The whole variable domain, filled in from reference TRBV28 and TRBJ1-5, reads DVKVTQSSRYLVKRTGEKVFLECVQDMDHENMFWYRQDPGLGLRLIYFSYDVKMKEKGDIPEGYSVSREKKERFSLILESASTNQTSMYLCASSFPGHGFNQPQHFGDGTRLSIL.

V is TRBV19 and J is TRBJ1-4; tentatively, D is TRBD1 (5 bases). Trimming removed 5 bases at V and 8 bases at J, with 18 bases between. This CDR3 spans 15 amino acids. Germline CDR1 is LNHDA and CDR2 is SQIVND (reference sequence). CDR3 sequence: CASSGWDLRVEKLFF. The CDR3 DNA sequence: TGTGCCAGTAGTGGATGGGACCTCAGGGTGGAAAAACTGTTTTTT.

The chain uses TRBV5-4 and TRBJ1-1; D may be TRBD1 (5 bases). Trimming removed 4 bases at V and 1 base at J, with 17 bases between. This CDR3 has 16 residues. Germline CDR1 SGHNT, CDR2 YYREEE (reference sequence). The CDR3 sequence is CASSPPPGHSNTEAFF. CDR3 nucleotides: TGTGCCAGCAGCCCACCTCCCGGACACTCGAACACTGAAGCTTTCTTT.

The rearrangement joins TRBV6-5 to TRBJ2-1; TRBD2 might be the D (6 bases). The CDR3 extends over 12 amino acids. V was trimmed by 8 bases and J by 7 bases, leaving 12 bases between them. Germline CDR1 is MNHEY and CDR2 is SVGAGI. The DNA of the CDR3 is TGTGCCAGCCAAACAGCGGGTAATGAGCAGTTCTTC. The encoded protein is CASQTAGNEQFF.

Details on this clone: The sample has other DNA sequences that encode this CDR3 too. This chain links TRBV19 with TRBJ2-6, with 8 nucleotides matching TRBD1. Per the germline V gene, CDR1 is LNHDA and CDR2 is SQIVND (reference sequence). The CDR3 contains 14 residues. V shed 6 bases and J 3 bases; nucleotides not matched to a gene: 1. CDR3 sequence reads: CASRDRDGANVLTF. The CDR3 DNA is TGTGCCAGTAGGGACAGGGATGGGGCCAACGTCCTGACTTTC.

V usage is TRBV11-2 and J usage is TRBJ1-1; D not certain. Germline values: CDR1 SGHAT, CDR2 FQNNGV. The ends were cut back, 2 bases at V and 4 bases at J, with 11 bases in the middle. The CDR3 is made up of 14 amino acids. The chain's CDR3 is CASSLYAVVTEAFF. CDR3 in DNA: TGTGCCAGCAGCTTATATGCGGTCGTCACTGAAGCTTTCTTT.

CDR3 residues: CASSFPAGGPVTQYF. CDR3 sequence (DNA): TGTGCCAGCAGTTTCCCCGCGGGAGGGCCGGTGACCCAGTACTTC. This chain connects TRBV28 to TRBJ2-5, with 9 bases aligning to TRBD2. CDR3 length: 15 residues. Germline V gene lookup returns CDR1 MDHEN and CDR2 SYDVKM. The ends lost 3 bases at V and 7 bases at J; junction bases unmatched: 9. The variable domain in full, with the rest retrieved from reference TRBV28 and TRBJ2-5, is DVKVTQSSRYLVKRTGEKVFLECVQDMDHENMFWYRQDPGLGLRLIYFSYDVKMKEKGDIPEGYSVSREKKERFSLILESASTNQTSMYLCASSFPAGGPVTQYFGPGTRLLVL.

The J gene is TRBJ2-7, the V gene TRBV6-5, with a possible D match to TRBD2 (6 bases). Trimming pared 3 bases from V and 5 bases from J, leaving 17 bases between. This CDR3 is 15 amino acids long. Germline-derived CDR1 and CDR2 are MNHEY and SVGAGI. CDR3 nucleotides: TGTGCCAGCAGTTATGCGCAGGGACTCGACCACGAGCAGTACTTC. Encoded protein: CASSYAQGLDHEQYF.

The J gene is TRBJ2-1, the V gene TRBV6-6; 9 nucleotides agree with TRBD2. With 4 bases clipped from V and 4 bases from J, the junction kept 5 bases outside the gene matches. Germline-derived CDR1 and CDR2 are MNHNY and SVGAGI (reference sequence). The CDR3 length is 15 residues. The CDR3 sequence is CASSFSGSGYNEQFF. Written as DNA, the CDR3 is TGTGCCAGCAGTTTTAGCGGGAGTGGGTACAATGAGCAGTTCTTC.

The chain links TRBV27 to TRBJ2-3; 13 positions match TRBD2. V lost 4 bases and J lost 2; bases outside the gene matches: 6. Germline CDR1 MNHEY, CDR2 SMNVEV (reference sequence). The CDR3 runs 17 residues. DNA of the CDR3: TGTGCCAGCAGTTCCCCGGGACTAGCGGGGAACACAGATACGCAGTATTTT. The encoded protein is CASSSPGLAGNTDTQYF.

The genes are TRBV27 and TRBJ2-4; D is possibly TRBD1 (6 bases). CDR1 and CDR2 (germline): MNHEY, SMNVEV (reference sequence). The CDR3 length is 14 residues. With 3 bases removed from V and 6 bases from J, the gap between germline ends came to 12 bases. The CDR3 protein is CASSFRDKTNIQYF. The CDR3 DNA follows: TGTGCCAGCAGTTTCCGGGACAAAACAAACATTCAGTACTTC.

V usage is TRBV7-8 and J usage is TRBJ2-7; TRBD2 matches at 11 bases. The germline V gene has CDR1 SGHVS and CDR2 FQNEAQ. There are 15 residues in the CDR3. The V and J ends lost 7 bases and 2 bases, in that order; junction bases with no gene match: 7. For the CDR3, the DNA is TGTGCCAGCATCCCCGGGACTAGCGGAGCCTACGAGCAGTACTTC. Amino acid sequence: CASIPGTSGAYEQYF.

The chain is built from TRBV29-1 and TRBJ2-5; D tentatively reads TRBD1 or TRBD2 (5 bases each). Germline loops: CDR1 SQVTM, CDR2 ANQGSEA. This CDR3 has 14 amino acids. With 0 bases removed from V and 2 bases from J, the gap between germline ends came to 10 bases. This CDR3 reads CSVEEEGEQETQYF. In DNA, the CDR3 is TGCAGCGTTGAAGAGGAAGGGGAGCAAGAGACCCAGTACTTC.

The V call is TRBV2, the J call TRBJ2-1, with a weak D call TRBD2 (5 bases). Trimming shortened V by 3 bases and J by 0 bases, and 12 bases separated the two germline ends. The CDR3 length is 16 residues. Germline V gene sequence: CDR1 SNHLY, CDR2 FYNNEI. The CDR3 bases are TGTGCCAGCAGTGATAGAGGGCCCGACTCCTACAATGAGCAGTTCTTC. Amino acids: CASSDRGPDSYNEQFF. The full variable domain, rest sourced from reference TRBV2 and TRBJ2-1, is EPEVTQTPSHQVTQMGQEVILRCVPISNHLYFYWYRQILGQKVEFLVSFYNNEISEKSEIFDDQFSVERPDGSNFTLKIRSTKLEDSAMYFCASSDRGPDSYNEQFFGPGTRLTVL.

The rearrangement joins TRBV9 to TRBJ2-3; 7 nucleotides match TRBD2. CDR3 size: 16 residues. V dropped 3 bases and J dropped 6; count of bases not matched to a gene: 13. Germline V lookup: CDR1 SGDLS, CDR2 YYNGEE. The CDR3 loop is CASSDLLGGPMDTQYF. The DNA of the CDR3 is TGTGCCAGCAGCGACTTATTGGGAGGGCCTATGGATACGCAGTATTTT.

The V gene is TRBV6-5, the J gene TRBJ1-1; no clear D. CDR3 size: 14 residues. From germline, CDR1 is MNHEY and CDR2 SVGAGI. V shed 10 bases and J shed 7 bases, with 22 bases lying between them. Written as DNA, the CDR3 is TGTGCCACATGCTACGTGGCTTCATCCATTGAAGCTTTCTTT. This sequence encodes CATCYVASSIEAFF.

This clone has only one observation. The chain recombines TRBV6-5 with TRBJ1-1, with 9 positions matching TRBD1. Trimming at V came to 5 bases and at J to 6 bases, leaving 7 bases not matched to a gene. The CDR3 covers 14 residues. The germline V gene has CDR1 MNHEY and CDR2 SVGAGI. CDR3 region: CASSPGTGYPEAFF. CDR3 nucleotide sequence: TGTGCCAGCAGTCCCGGGACAGGGTACCCTGAAGCTTTCTTT.